This is a list of T cell receptor beta chains from one sample in a study of T cell changes during pregnancy in multiple sclerosis. Clones were sequenced by immunoSEQ multiplex PCR, and TCRdb holds only the in-frame ones, with some missing. The table includes tens of thousands of clones, approximately 92% detected once. This specimen consisted of peripheral blood, obtained in the third trimester of pregnancy. The receptors stem from a female donor in good health, enrolled as a control in a pregnancy study. The CDR3 runs from the conserved cysteine through the conserved F or W. Each record gives: J gene, V gene, D gene, clone size, CDR3 DNA, CDR3 protein. D genes are given only for firm matches. Rows may omit the clone size; those that give it use once, few, many or a size class.

TRBJ1-2 | TRBV19 | . | . | TGTGCCAGTGGTCTAGACACAGCGGATGGCTACACCTTC | CASGLDTADGYTF
TRBJ1-1 | TRBV5-1 | . | . | TGCGCCAGCAGCTTACTGACGGGAGACACTGAAGCTTTCTTT | CASSLLTGDTEAFF
TRBJ1-1 | TRBV7-9 | TRBD1 | . | TGTGCCAGCAGCACGACAGGGGGGAACACTGAAGCTTTCTTT | CASSTTGGNTEAFF
TRBJ2-2 | TRBV9 | . | . | TGTGCCAGCAGCGTAGCTTGGCCGTCCACCGGGGAGCTGTTTTTT | CASSVAWPSTGELFF
TRBJ2-5 | TRBV11-2 | TRBD2 | . | TGTGCCAGCAGCCCCACTGCCTCCAGCGGGAGGTGGGAGACCCAGTACTTC | CASSPTASSGRWETQYF
TRBJ1-1 | TRBV5-1 | . | . | TGCGCCAGCACCGGGGCGGGGACTCTGGGTACTGAAGCTTTCTTT | CASTGAGTLGTEAFF
TRBJ2-5 | TRBV28 | . | . | TGTGCCAGCGTTGGCCTGGTTTTACGGGGGGCTTTAGAGACCCAGTACTTC | CASVGLVLRGALETQYF
TRBJ2-7 | TRBV9 | . | . | TGTGCCAGCAGCGTAGTGGACAGCTCCTACGAGCAGTACTTC | CASSVVDSSYEQYF
TRBJ2-5 | TRBV18 | TRBD2 | . | TGTGCCAGCTCACCACCGGCTAGCGGGGAGACCCAGTACTTC | CASSPPASGETQYF
TRBJ2-5 | TRBV15 | . | . | TGTGCCACCAGCAGAGTGAGTAACGAGTACCAAGAGACCCAGTACTTC | CATSRVSNEYQETQYF
TRBJ2-1 | TRBV4-1 | TRBD2 | . | TGCGCCAGCAGCCAAGTGGGGCGGGCTAGCGGGGGGGATGAGCAGTTCTTC | CASSQVGRASGGDEQFF
TRBJ2-1 | TRBV13 | TRBD2 | . | TGTGCCAGCAGCTTTAAGGGGGGGACTAGCGGGAGTTTCGATGAGCAGTTCTTC | CASSFKGGTSGSFDEQFF
TRBJ1-1 | TRBV28 | . | . | TGTGCCAGCAGCAGAGGCCAGGGGAGAGGCACTGAAGCTTTCTTT | CASSRGQGRGTEAFF
TRBJ2-7 | TRBV10-2 | TRBD2 | . | TGCGCCAGCAGTGTAGCGGGGGGAAGCTCCTACGAGCAGTACTTC | CASSVAGGSSYEQYF
TRBJ2-7 | TRBV7-9 | TRBD2 | . | TGTGCCAGCACACCGACTAGCTCCGAGTACGAGCAGTACTTC | CASTPTSSEYEQYF
TRBJ1-6 | TRBV11-3 | . | . | TGTGCCAGCAGCTTAGACGAGAGTTCACCCCTCCACTTT | CASSLDESSPLHF
TRBJ2-7 | TRBV18 | . | . | TGTGCCAGCTCAGAACAGGGCCCTTATTCCTACGAGCAGTACTTC | CASSEQGPYSYEQYF
TRBJ2-7 | TRBV6-6 | . | . | TGTGCCAGCAGTGGGGGGACCTCCTCCCCCTACGAGCAGTACTTC | CASSGGTSSPYEQYF
TRBJ2-7 | TRBV28 | . | . | TGTGCCAGCTGGACTCAGGGAGGCTACGAGCAGTACTTC | CASWTQGGYEQYF
TRBJ2-4 | TRBV21-1 | . | . | TGTGCCAGCAGCAAAGCCGGGACAGGGTCCCCCAAAAACATTCAGTACTTC | CASSKAGTGSPKNIQYF
TRBJ2-7 | TRBV6-1 | . | . | TGTGCTATCAGGGGTTTATGGTACGAGCAGTACTTC | CAIRGLWYEQYF
TRBJ1-2 | TRBV10-3 | TRBD1 | . | TGTGCCATCAGTGAAGCCGGGACAGGGCTTAACTATGGCTACACCTTC | CAISEAGTGLNYGYTF
TRBJ1-1 | TRBV7-8 | . | once | TGTGCCAGCAGCTTAGCGAGCCCCCGAGGGGGCACTGAAGCTTTCTTT | CASSLASPRGGTEAFF
TRBJ1-4 | TRBV30 | . | . | TGTGCCTGGAGGGCGGCAGGGATACGAGAAAAACTGTTTTTT | CAWRAAGIREKLFF
TRBJ1-3 | TRBV11-1 | . | . | TGTGCCAGCAGCGGACACTCTGGAAACACCATATATTTT | CASSGHSGNTIYF
TRBJ1-2 | TRBV5-1 | . | . | TGCGCCAGCAGCGTCGGGACAACAAATGGCTACACCTTC | CASSVGTTNGYTF
TRBJ1-1 | TRBV7-3 | TRBD1 | . | TGTGCCAGCAGCCCTGGACAGGGGGTTAGAGCTTTCTTT | CASSPGQGVRAFF
TRBJ2-7 | TRBV7-2 | TRBD2 | . | TGTGCCAGCAGCACAAAAGGGACTAGCGATTGGTCCTACGAGCAGTACTTC | CASSTKGTSDWSYEQYF
TRBJ2-7 | TRBV6-1 | . | . | TGTGCCAGCGGCCAGGCCTCCGACCGTAGAGAGCAGTACTTC | CASGQASDRREQYF
TRBJ2-2 | TRBV11-2 | . | . | TGTGCCAGCAGTTACCTAGCGAACACCGGGGAGCTGTTTTTT | CASSYLANTGELFF
TRBJ2-2 | TRBV7-8 | . | . | TGTGCCAGCAGCTTGGGCGGGACCCTTAGGTACACCGGGGAGCTGTTTTTT | CASSLGGTLRYTGELFF
TRBJ2-1 | TRBV28 | TRBD2 | . | TGTGCCAGCAGCCCAGCGGGGGGTTACAATGAGCAGTTCTTC | CASSPAGGYNEQFF
TRBJ1-4 | TRBV5-6 | . | . | TGTGCCAGCAGCTTGGAAACAGGGAATGAAAAACTGTTTTTT | CASSLETGNEKLFF
TRBJ1-3 | TRBV7-9 | . | . | TGTGCCAGCAGTTCTGGGCCAATTGGAAACACCATATATTTT | CASSSGPIGNTIYF
TRBJ1-1 | TRBV2 | . | once | TGTGCCAGCATACCGGGGTACACTGAAGCTTTCTTT | CASIPGYTEAFF
TRBJ1-2 | TRBV14 | . | . | TGTGCCAGCAGCCAAGGATCCCGACAGGTCTATGGCTACACCTTC | CASSQGSRQVYGYTF
TRBJ2-7 | TRBV28 | . | . | TGTGCCAGCAGCCCTACGGGGGTCGGGAGCCTGTACGAGCAGTACTTC | CASSPTGVGSLYEQYF
TRBJ2-3 | TRBV2 | TRBD2 | . | TGTGCCAGCAGTGAAAGGGGCGGGACTAGGACAGATACGCAGTATTTT | CASSERGGTRTDTQYF
TRBJ2-5 | TRBV9 | TRBD2 | . | TGTGCCAGCAGCGTAGGGGGAGGGATCCAAGAGACCCAGTACTTC | CASSVGGGIQETQYF
TRBJ2-7 | TRBV5-4 | TRBD1 | . | TGTGCCAGCAGCTTTTCCGGGACAGGGAACTACGAGCAGTACTTC | CASSFSGTGNYEQYF